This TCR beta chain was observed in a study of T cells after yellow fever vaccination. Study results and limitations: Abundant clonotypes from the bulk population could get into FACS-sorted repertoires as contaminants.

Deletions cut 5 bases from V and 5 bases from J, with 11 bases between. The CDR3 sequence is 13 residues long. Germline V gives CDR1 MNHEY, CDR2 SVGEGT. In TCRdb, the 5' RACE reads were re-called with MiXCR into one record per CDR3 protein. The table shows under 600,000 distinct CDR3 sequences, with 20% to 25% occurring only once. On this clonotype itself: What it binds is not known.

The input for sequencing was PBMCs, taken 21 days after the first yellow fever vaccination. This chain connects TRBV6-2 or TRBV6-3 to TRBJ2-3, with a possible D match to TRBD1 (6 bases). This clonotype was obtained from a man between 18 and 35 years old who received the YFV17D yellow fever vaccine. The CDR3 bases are TGTGCCAGCAGTACACAGGGAAAAGATACGCAGTATTTT. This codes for CASSTQGKDTQYF.